The clone carrying this T cell receptor (beta chain) occurred a few times. What it binds is not known. The data derive from a study of cytomegalovirus exposure and HLA in healthy donors. Despite likely unrecorded immune exposures, the donors were nominally healthy at the time of sampling. The CDR3 is made up of 17 amino acids. Germline-derived CDR1 and CDR2 are MDHEN and SYDVKM. After removal of 4 bases from V and 6 bases from J, the junction contained 14 bases not matched to a gene. Study results and limitations: Analysis was carried out at a later point, and it linked a missense DCLRE1C variant to TCR beta V- and J-gene trimming. Clonal expansion was found to be greater in HLA-associated TCR beta chains than in equally common others in a later analysis.

With 60 Vbeta and 13 Jbeta primers, the PCR was carried out. The data were produced by immunoSEQ multiplex PCR, yet TCRdb's version contains in-frame clones alone and is incomplete. Of around 150,000 clones listed, about three fifths are singletons. The chain couples TRBV28 to TRBJ2-1; 8 nucleotides agree with TRBD2. The TCR sequence derives from a male donor in good health and CMV-seronegative. Sequencing was carried out using PBMCs. CDR3 bases: TGTGCCAGCAGTTCCTGGGGCCCGGGGGGGCGCCCCAATGAGCAGTTCTTC. It codes for CASSSWGPGGRPNEQFF.